These T cell receptor beta chains were read from a single sample in a study of blood T cell repertoires in COVID-19. TCRdb's table, derived via immunoSEQ multiplex PCR, lists solely in-frame clones and lacks some. This table holds a few hundred thousand clones, approximately 86% found once. The sequencing input was peripheral blood. Source of these receptors: a woman aged 60-70 years with COVID-19, enrolled during active disease. The CDR3 runs from the conserved cysteine through the conserved F or W. D genes are given only for firm matches.

>TRBJ2-2|TRBV7-2|16|TRBD2
TGTGCCAGCAGCTTAGGCGGGGGGGCCCTCACCGGGGAGCTGTTTTTT
CASSLGGGALTGELFF
>TRBJ2-1|TRBV7-7|16|TRBD2
TGTGCCAGCAGCTTAGGGGCGGGACTAGCGTTAAATGAGCAGTTCTTC
CASSLGAGLALNEQFF
>TRBJ1-5|TRBV5-1|14|.
TGCGCCAGCAGCTTGGAGTCGACTAATCAGCCCCAGCATTTT
CASSLESTNQPQHF
>TRBJ2-5|TRBV11-3|15|TRBD2
TGTGCCAGCAGCTCTGGGCGGGGGGCCCAAGAGACCCAGTACTTC
CASSSGRGAQETQYF
>TRBJ1-3|TRBV4-1|15|.
TGCGCCAGCAGCCAAGGTCTAGGCGCTGGAAACACCATATATTTT
CASSQGLGAGNTIYF
>TRBJ2-3|TRBV12-3/TRBV12-4|12|TRBD2
TGTGCCAGCAGCGGGGGGGCAGATACGCAGTATTTT
CASSGGADTQYF
>TRBJ1-2|TRBV7-2|13|.
TGTGCCAGCAGCTTGGATAGGGGAGGTGGCTACACCTTC
CASSLDRGGGYTF
>TRBJ1-2|TRBV11-2|16|.
TGTGCCAGCAGCTCCTTGACAGCCTCCAACCCCTATGGCTACACCTTC
CASSSLTASNPYGYTF
>TRBJ2-2|TRBV7-9|15|.
TGTGCCAGCAGCCCACCTACAGGACACACCGGGGAGCTGTTTTTT
CASSPPTGHTGELFF
>TRBJ2-1|TRBV24-1|15|TRBD1
TGTGCCACCAGTGAAACAGGGGGCGCAGGCTATGAGCAGTTCTTC
CATSETGGAGYEQFF
>TRBJ2-7|TRBV2|13|.
TGTGCCAGCAGCGACAGTGTCTACTACGAGCAGTACTTC
CASSDSVYYEQYF
>TRBJ1-4|TRBV5-7|13|.
TGTGCCAGCAGCTTGGGCCCGCGGGAAAAACTGTTTTTT
CASSLGPREKLFF
>TRBJ2-1|TRBV15|15|.
TGTGCCACCAGCAGGTGGCGGGGCTACTACAATGAGCAGTTCTTC
CATSRWRGYYNEQFF
>TRBJ2-3|TRBV14|17|TRBD2
TGTGCCAGCAGATTTTCGGCGGGGGGCGGGCCCACAGATACGCAGTATTTT
CASRFSAGGGPTDTQYF
>TRBJ1-2|TRBV5-4|14|.
TGTGCCAGCAGCTTAGACAGGAGTAACTATGGCTACACCTTC
CASSLDRSNYGYTF
>TRBJ2-6|TRBV3-1/TRBV3-2|16|.
TGTGCCAGCAGCGCCCCCTACGACTCTGGGGCCAACGTCCTGACTTTC
CASSAPYDSGANVLTF
>TRBJ2-5|TRBV6-5|12|.
TGTGCCAGCAGTTCAGGATATGAGACCCAGTACTTC
CASSSGYETQYF
>TRBJ2-7|TRBV5-1|14|TRBD1
TGCGCCAGCAGCTCGTGGACAGGCCTGGACGAGCAGTACTTC
CASSSWTGLDEQYF
>TRBJ2-2|TRBV24-1|18|TRBD2
TGTGCCACCAGTGATTCGTCAGGACTAGGGGTATACACCGGGGAGCTGTTTTTT
CATSDSSGLGVYTGELFF
>TRBJ2-1|TRBV7-9|14|.
TGTGCCAGCAGCTTAGCGGGGGGCTACAATGAGCAGTTCTTC
CASSLAGGYNEQFF
>TRBJ2-7|TRBV6-5|15|TRBD1
TGTGCCAGCAGTCCCTTCCGGGACAGCACCTACGAGCAGTACTTC
CASSPFRDSTYEQYF
>TRBJ2-3|TRBV5-4|11|.
TGTGCCAGCAGTCAGTCAGATACGCAGTATTTT
CASSQSDTQYF
>TRBJ1-6|TRBV18|13|.
TGTGCCAGCTCACCAGGGGAGAATTCACCCCTCCACTTT
CASSPGENSPLHF